Described below is a single T cell receptor (beta chain) sequence and its context. What it recognizes is unknown. The data belong to a study of T-cell reconstitution after alpha-beta-depleted transplantation in children. Findings and limits, study-wide: Hyperexpanded clones declined; after one year, newly produced T cells mostly supplied diversity. Roughly two months post-transplant, alpha-beta T cells reportedly originated from several hundred graft clones that had expanded. Where some patients showed high TCRbeta diversity at day 60, it came from recipient T cells and thymic progenitors that had survived.

During its preparation, the TCRbeta library received unique molecular identifiers. A single record per CDR3 protein comes from TCRdb applying MiXCR to the PCR reads. The sample holds around 700,000 distinct CDR3 sequences, about an eighth seen once. V was clipped by 1 base and J by 2 bases, with 5 bases between them. The CDR3 runs to 13 residues. From germline, CDR1 is SGHRS and CDR2 YFSETQ. J is TRBJ2-3 and V is TRBV5-1, with unresolved D. The input for sequencing was PBMCs, taken before TCRalphabeta/CD19-depleted stem cell transplant. This sequence was found in a girl aged 2 to 9 with congenital amegakaryocytic thrombocytopenia, due to receive a stem cell transplant. Here the CDR3 DNA reads TGCGCCAGCAGCTTGTCGTACACAGATACGCAGTATTTT. This translates into CASSLSYTDTQYF.